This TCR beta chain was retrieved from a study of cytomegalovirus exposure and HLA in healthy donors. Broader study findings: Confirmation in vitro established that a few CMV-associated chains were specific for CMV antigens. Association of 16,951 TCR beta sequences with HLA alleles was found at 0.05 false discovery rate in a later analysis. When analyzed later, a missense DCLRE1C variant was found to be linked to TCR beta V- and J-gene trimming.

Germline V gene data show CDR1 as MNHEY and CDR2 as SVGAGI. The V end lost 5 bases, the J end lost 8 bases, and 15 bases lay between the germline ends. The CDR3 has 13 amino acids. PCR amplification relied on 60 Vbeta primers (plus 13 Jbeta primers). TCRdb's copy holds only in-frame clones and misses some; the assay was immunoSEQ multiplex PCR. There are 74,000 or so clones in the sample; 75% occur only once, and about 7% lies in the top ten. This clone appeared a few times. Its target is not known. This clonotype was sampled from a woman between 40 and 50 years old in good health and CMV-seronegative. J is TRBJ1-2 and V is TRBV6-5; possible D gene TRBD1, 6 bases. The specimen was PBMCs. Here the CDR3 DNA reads TGTGCCAGCAGTCCCGGACAGTTTGGAGGCTACACCTTC. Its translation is CASSPGQFGGYTF.